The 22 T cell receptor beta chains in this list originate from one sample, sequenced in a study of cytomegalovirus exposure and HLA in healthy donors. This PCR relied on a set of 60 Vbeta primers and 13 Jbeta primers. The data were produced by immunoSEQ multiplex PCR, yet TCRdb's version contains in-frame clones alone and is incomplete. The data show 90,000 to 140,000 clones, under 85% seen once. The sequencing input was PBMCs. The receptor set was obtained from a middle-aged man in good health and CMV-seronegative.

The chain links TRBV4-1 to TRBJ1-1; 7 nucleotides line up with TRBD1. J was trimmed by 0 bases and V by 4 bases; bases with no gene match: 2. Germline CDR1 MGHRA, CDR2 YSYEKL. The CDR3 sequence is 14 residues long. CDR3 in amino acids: CASSRTGMNTEAFF. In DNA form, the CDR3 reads TGCGCCAGCAGCCGGACAGGCATGAACACTGAAGCTTTCTTT.

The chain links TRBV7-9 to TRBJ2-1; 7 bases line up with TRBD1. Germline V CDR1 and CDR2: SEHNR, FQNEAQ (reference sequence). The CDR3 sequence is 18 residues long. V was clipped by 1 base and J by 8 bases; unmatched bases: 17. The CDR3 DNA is TGTGCCAGCAGCTTAGGGAGGATACAGGGGAAAAGGCGCGATGAGCAGTTCTTC. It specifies CASSLGRIQGKRRDEQFF.

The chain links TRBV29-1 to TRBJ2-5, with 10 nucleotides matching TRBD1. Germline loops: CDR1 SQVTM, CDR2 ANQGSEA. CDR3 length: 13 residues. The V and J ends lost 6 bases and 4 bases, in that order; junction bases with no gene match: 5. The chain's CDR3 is CSVRQGAGETQYF. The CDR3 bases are TGCAGCGTCCGACAGGGGGCAGGAGAGACCCAGTACTTC.

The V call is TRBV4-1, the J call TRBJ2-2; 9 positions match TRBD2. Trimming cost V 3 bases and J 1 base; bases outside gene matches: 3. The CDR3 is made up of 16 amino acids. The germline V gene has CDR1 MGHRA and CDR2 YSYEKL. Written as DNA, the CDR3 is TGCGCCAGCAGCCAGCTAGCGGGACAGAACACCGGGGAGCTGTTTTTT. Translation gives CASSQLAGQNTGELFF.

The CDR3: CASSRSGGAQETQYF. For the CDR3, the DNA is TGTGCCAGCAGTCGTAGCGGGGGGGCCCAAGAGACCCAGTACTTC. This chain joins TRBV6-5 and TRBJ2-5, with 11 bases that match TRBD2. Unmatched junction bases numbered 3, after V lost 5 bases and J lost 1 base. Germline CDR1 MNHEY, CDR2 SVGAGI. The CDR3 has 15 residues.

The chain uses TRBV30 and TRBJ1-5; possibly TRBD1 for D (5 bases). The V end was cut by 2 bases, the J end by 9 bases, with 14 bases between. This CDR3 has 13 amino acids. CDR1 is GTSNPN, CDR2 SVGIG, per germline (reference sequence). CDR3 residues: CAWSSVVGGPQHF. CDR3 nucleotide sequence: TGTGCCTGGAGTAGTGTGGTGGGGGGGCCCCAGCATTTT.

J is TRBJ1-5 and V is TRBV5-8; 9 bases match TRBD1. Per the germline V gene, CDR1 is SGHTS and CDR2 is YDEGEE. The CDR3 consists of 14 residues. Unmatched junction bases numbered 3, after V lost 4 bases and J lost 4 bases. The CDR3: CASSQGTGNQPQHF. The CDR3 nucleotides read TGTGCCAGCAGCCAAGGGACAGGGAATCAGCCCCAGCATTTT.

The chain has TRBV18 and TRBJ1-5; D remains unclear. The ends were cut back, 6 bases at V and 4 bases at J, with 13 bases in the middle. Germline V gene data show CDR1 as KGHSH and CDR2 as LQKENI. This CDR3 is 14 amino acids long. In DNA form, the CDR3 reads TGTGCCAGCTCCGCGACAAACGGAAATCAGCCCCAGCATTTT. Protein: CASSATNGNQPQHF.

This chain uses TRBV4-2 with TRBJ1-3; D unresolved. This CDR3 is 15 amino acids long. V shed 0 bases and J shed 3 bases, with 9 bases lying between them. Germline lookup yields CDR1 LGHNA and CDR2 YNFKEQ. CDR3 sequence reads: CASSQDVGHGNTIYF. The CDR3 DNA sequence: TGTGCCAGCAGCCAAGATGTGGGCCATGGAAACACCATATATTTT.

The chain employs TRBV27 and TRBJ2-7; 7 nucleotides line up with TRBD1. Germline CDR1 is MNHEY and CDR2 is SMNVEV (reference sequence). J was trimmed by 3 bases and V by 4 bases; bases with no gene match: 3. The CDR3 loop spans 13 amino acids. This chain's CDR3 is CASSSRTGYEQYF. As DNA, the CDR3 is TGTGCCAGCAGTTCCCGGACAGGCTACGAGCAGTACTTC.

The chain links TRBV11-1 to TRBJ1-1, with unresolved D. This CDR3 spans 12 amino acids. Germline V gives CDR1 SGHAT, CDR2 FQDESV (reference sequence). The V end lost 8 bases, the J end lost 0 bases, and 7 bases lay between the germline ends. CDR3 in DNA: TGTGCCAGCGGCGGGATGAACACTGAAGCTTTCTTT. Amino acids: CASGGMNTEAFF.

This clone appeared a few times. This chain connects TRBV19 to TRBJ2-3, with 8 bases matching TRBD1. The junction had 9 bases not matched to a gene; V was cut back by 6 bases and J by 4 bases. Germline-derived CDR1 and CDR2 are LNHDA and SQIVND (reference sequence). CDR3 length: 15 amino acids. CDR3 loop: CASSTRDRPPDTQYF. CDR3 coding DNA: TGTGCCAGTAGCACCCGGGACAGGCCTCCAGATACGCAGTATTTT. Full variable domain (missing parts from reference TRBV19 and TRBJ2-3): DGGITQSPKYLFRKEGQNVTLSCEQNLNHDAMYWYRQDPGQGLRLIYYSQIVNDFQKGDIAEGYSVSREKKESFPLTVTSAQKNPTAFYLCASSTRDRPPDTQYFGPGTRLTVL.

The CDR3 loop is CASTRDRDPFFTDTQYF. The CDR3, as DNA: TGTGCCAGTACCCGGGACAGGGATCCATTTTTCACAGATACGCAGTATTTT. This chain uses TRBV19 with TRBJ2-3; 9 bases are a match to TRBD1. Germline V gene data show CDR1 as LNHDA and CDR2 as SQIVND (reference sequence). The CDR3 has 17 amino acids. V lost 7 bases, J lost 2 bases, and 13 bases stayed unmatched.

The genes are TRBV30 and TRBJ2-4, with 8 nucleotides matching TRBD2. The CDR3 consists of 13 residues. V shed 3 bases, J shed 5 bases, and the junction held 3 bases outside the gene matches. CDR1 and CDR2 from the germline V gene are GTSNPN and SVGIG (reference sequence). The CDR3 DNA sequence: TGTGCCTGGAGCCGGGAGGGGGAAAACATTCAGTACTTC. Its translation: CAWSREGENIQYF.

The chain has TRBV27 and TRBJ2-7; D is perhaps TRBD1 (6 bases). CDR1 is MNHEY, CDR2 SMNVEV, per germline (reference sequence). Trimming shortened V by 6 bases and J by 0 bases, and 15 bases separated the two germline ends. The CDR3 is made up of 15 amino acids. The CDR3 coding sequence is TGTGCCAGCAGCACTTATGACAGGCCCTCCTACGAGCAGTACTTC. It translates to CASSTYDRPSYEQYF.

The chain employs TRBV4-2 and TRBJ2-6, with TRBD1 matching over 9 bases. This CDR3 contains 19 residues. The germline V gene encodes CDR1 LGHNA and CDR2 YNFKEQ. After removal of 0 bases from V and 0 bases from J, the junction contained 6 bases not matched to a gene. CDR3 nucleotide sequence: TGTGCCAGCAGCCAAGACCCGGGACAGGGAATCTCTGGGGCCAACGTCCTGACTTTC. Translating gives CASSQDPGQGISGANVLTF.

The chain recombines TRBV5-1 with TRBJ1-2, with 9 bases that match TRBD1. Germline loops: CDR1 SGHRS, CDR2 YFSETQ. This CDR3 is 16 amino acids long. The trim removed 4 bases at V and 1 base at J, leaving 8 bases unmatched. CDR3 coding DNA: TGCGCCAGCAGCACCGGGACAGGGCTCCTTAACTATGGCTACACCTTC. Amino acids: CASSTGTGLLNYGYTF.

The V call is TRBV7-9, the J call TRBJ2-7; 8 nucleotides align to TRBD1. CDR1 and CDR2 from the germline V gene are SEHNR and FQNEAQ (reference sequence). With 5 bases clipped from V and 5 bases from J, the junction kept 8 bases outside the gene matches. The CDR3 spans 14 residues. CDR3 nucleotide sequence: TGTGCCAGCAGCCTAAGGACAGGGATCAACGAGCAGTACTTC. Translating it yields CASSLRTGINEQYF.

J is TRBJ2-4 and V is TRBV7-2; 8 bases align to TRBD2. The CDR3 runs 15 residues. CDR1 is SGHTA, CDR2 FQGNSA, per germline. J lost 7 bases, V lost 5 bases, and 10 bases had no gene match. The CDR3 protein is CASSKQTSEVNIQYF. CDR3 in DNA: TGTGCCAGCAGCAAACAGACTAGCGAGGTCAACATTCAGTACTTC.

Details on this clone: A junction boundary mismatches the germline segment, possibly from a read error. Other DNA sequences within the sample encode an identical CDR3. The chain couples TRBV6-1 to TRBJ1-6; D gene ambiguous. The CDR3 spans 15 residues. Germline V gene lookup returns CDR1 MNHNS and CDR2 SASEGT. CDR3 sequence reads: CASIVTSSYNSPLHF. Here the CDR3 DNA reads TGTGCCAGCATTGTGACAAGCTCCTATAATTCCCCCCTCCACTTT.

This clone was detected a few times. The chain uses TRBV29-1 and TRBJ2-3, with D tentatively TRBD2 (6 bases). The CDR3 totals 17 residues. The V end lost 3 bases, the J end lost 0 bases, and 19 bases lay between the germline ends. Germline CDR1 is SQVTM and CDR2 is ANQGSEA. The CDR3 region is CSVEEGGAGFSTDTQYF. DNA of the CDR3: TGCAGCGTTGAGGAGGGCGGGGCGGGATTTAGCACAGATACGCAGTATTTT.

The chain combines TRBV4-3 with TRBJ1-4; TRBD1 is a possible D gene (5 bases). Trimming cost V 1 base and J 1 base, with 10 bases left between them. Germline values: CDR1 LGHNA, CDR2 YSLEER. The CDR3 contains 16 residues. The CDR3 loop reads CASSQVLQGTNEKLFF. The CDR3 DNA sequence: TGCGCCAGCAGCCAAGTCTTGCAGGGAACTAATGAAAAACTGTTTTTT.